What follows are 8 T cell receptor beta chains derived from one specimen sequenced in a study of cytomegalovirus exposure and HLA in healthy donors. Use of 60 Vbeta and 13 Jbeta primers characterized the PCR. Sequencing was performed with immunoSEQ multiplex PCR; in TCRdb, only in-frame clones are kept and a portion is missing. The table has some 110,000 clones, around a tenth seen once. The sample was PBMCs. Source of these receptors: a middle-aged man in good health and CMV-seropositive.

The rearrangement uses TRBV6-5 and TRBJ1-2; 8 bases match TRBD1. Germline trimming cut 6 bases from V and 5 bases from J; bases unmatched to any gene: 8. The germline CDR1 and CDR2 sequences are MNHEY and SVGAGI. There are 14 residues in the CDR3. The CDR3 DNA is TGTGCCAGCAGCCGGACAGGGTTAGAGTATGGCTACACCTTC. This codes for CASSRTGLEYGYTF.

This clone occurred a few times. CDR3 in amino acids: CASSSTSGRTSYEQYF. The CDR3 coding sequence is TGTGCCAGTAGCTCGACTAGCGGGAGGACCTCCTACGAGCAGTACTTC. This sequence joins TRBV19 and TRBJ2-7; the match to TRBD2 covers 13 bases. CDR1 LNHDA and CDR2 SQIVND come from the germline V gene (reference sequence). The CDR3 length is 16 residues. Trimming at V came to 6 bases and at J to 0 bases, leaving 5 bases not matched to a gene.

The rearrangement links TRBV2 to TRBJ2-4; D is possibly TRBD2 (5 bases). The CDR3 runs to 16 residues. Trimming removed 3 bases from V and 0 bases from J, with 12 bases in between. Looked up from germline, CDR1 is SNHLY and CDR2 is FYNNEI. The CDR3 nucleotides read TGTGCCAGCAGTGAGACTATCGGACTAGCCAAAAACATTCAGTACTTC. Translation: CASSETIGLAKNIQYF.

This clone was observed a few times. V gene TRBV27 combines with J gene TRBJ2-2; D not certain. The CDR3 has 11 residues. Trimming removed 5 bases at V and 7 bases at J, with 5 bases between. CDR1 and CDR2 from the germline V gene are MNHEY and SMNVEV (reference sequence). CDR3 amino acids: CASSAYGELFF. CDR3 DNA: TGTGCCAGCAGTGCCTACGGGGAGCTGTTTTTT.

The chain recombines TRBV13 with TRBJ1-2, with 10 bases matching TRBD1. With V trimmed by 2 bases and J by 6 bases, 3 bases remained unmatched. This CDR3 comprises 14 residues. Germline V lookup: CDR1 PRHDT, CDR2 FYEKMQ (reference sequence). The CDR3 spells CASSLWGTGDGYTF. The CDR3 region has the DNA TGTGCCAGCAGCTTATGGGGGACAGGGGATGGCTACACCTTC.

The rearrangement uses TRBV4-1 and TRBJ2-5; D not certain. Trimming stripped 1 base from V and 5 bases from J, with 8 bases between. The CDR3 extends over 13 amino acids. Per the germline V gene, CDR1 is MGHRA and CDR2 is YSYEKL. The DNA of the CDR3 is TGCGCCAGCAGCCAAGTGCAGATCGAGACCCAGTACTTC. Protein sequence: CASSQVQIETQYF.

V gene TRBV5-1 combines with J gene TRBJ2-5, with 8 bases identical to TRBD2. The V gene's germline CDR1 is SGHRS and CDR2 YFSETQ. J gave up 7 bases and V 5 bases, and 22 bases lay outside the gene matches. CDR3 length: 18 residues. In nucleotides, the CDR3 is TGCGCCAGCAGGGAGAATTCGCGTTATCCGGGACTAGATGGGACCCAGTACTTC. Encoded protein: CASRENSRYPGLDGTQYF.

This clone has a handful of counts. This chain connects TRBV6-5 to TRBJ1-4; D ambiguous. The CDR3 loop spans 14 amino acids. Trimming removed 2 bases at V and 4 bases at J, with 8 bases between. Germline CDR1 reads MNHEY; CDR2 reads SVGAGI. The CDR3 is CASSYGSYNEKLFF. The CDR3 bases are TGTGCCAGCAGTTACGGGAGTTATAATGAAAAACTGTTTTTT.